Shown below are 27 T cell receptor beta chains from a single sample sequenced in a study of cytomegalovirus exposure and HLA in healthy donors. Researchers ran the PCR with 60 Vbeta and 13 Jbeta primers. The table came from immunoSEQ multiplex PCR; TCRdb's copy has only in-frame clones and leaves some out. The table lists 150,000 to 200,000 clones, about 84% of them singletons, with under 5% in the top ten. The specimen was PBMCs. The receptors come from a man between 18 and 35 years old in good health and CMV-seronegative.

This clone appeared a single time. V and J are TRBV19 and TRBJ1-5; D might be TRBD1 (5 bases). The CDR3 covers 14 residues. V lost 0 bases, J lost 6 bases, and 9 bases lay in between. Germline V gene sequence: CDR1 LNHDA, CDR2 SQIVND (reference sequence). The CDR3 bases are TGTGCCAGTAGTATAGATGGGGGGACTCAGCCCCAGCATTTT. Translated: CASSIDGGTQPQHF.

The rearrangement links TRBV6-5 to TRBJ1-3, with a weak D call TRBD1 (5 bases). Looked up from germline, CDR1 is MNHEY and CDR2 is SVGAGI. Trimming stripped 6 bases from V and 4 bases from J, with 13 bases between. The CDR3 contains 14 residues. The CDR3 nucleotides read TGTGCCAGCAGACCAGGGTTTGAGGGAAACACCATATATTTT. Its protein is CASRPGFEGNTIYF.

The V call is TRBV27, the J call TRBJ1-6, with 9 bases identical to TRBD1. Germline trimming cut 2 bases from V and 3 bases from J; bases unmatched to any gene: 8. The CDR3 contains 18 residues. Germline V lookup: CDR1 MNHEY, CDR2 SMNVEV (reference sequence). The CDR3 protein is CASSLTRTGAYYNSPLHF. Here the CDR3 DNA reads TGTGCCAGCAGTTTAACCCGGACAGGGGCCTACTATAATTCACCCCTCCACTTT.

This chain uses TRBV29-1 with TRBJ1-2; tentative D call: TRBD1 (5 bases). The V end was cut by 3 bases, the J end by 4 bases, with 12 bases between. The CDR3 runs to 13 residues. Germline V CDR1 and CDR2: SQVTM, ANQGSEA. The CDR3 spells CSVDRDYPYGYTF. For the CDR3, the DNA is TGCAGCGTTGACAGGGATTACCCCTATGGCTACACCTTC.

This clone was counted once. The chain uses TRBV11-2 and TRBJ1-2; 7 nucleotides match TRBD1. Trimming cost V 4 bases and J 8 bases; bases outside gene matches: 7. CDR3 length equals 13 residues. Per germline, CDR1 SGHAT and CDR2 FQNNGV. The CDR3 loop reads CASSYLDREGYTF. The DNA for the CDR3 is TGTGCCAGCAGCTATCTCGACAGGGAAGGCTACACCTTC.

The chain joins TRBV11-3 to TRBJ1-6; D may be TRBD1 (5 bases). The CDR3 has 16 residues. Germline V gene data show CDR1 as SGHNT and CDR2 as YENEEA. Trimming took 4 bases from V and 7 from J, leaving 17 bases between them. This CDR3 reads CASSCPHQGRNSPLHF. The CDR3 DNA reads as TGTGCCAGCAGCTGCCCACATCAGGGTAGGAATTCACCCCTCCACTTT. The whole variable domain, filled in from reference TRBV11-3 and TRBJ1-6, reads EAGVVQSPRYKIIEKKQPVAFWCNPISGHNTLYWYLQNLGQGPELLIRYENEEAVDDSQLPKDRFSAERLKGVDSTLKIQPAELGDSAVYLCASSCPHQGRNSPLHFGNGTRLTVT.

The chain combines TRBV29-1 with TRBJ2-5; D is unclear. Germline loops: CDR1 SQVTM, CDR2 ANQGSEA. The V and J ends lost 4 bases and 1 base respectively, with 10 bases between them. There are 13 residues in the CDR3. The CDR3 DNA sequence: TGCAGCGTTGGAAGGCAGGCCCAAGAGACCCAGTACTTC. It codes for CSVGRQAQETQYF.

The chain links TRBV7-9 to TRBJ2-7, with 7 bases aligning to TRBD1. CDR1 is SEHNR and CDR2 is FQNEAQ in the germline V gene (reference sequence). This CDR3 contains 13 residues. The ends lost 5 bases at V and 4 bases at J; junction bases unmatched: 5. The CDR3 loop is CASSQMTGYEQYF. The CDR3 bases are TGTGCCAGCAGCCAGATGACAGGGTACGAGCAGTACTTC.

This chain joins TRBV27 and TRBJ1-1; 9 bases are a match to TRBD1. V shed 4 bases and J 1 base; nucleotides not matched to a gene: 7. Per germline, CDR1 MNHEY and CDR2 SMNVEV (reference sequence). CDR3 length: 16 amino acids. The CDR3 region is CASSSNRGRTNTEAFF. The CDR3 DNA reads TGTGCCAGCAGTTCAAACAGGGGGCGGACGAACACTGAAGCTTTCTTT.

Only one count was recorded for this clone. The rearrangement links TRBV6-4 to TRBJ2-1, with D perhaps matching TRBD1 (6 bases). CDR1 and CDR2 from the germline V gene are MRHNA and SNTAGT. This CDR3 is built from 14 residues. The V end was cut by 6 bases, the J end by 7 bases, with 16 bases between. CDR3 sequence: CASSTLGGMNEQFF. The CDR3, as DNA: TGTGCCAGCAGCACCCTAGGGGGTATGAATGAGCAGTTCTTC.

This clone was seen only a few times. The chain recombines TRBV4-1 with TRBJ1-1, with 10 bases aligning to TRBD1. CDR3 length: 17 residues. Looked up from germline, CDR1 is MGHRA and CDR2 is YSYEKL. V lost 4 bases, J lost 1 base, and 9 bases stayed unmatched. CDR3 sequence (DNA): TGCGCCAGCAGCCTGTGGGACAGGGGACTTCAGAACACTGAAGCTTTCTTT. This codes for CASSLWDRGLQNTEAFF.

This clone was counted between two and nine times. The chain is built from TRBV7-9 and TRBJ2-2; D remains unclear. The CDR3 loop spans 13 amino acids. CDR1 and CDR2 from the germline V gene are SEHNR and FQNEAQ (reference sequence). The germline V and J ends were trimmed by 5 bases and 4 bases, with 8 bases remaining between them. The CDR3 region is CASSLTSTGELFF. The CDR3 DNA reads as TGTGCCAGCAGCCTGACAAGCACCGGGGAGCTGTTTTTT.

The chain uses TRBV7-3 and TRBJ2-3; no definite D call. This CDR3 is built from 15 residues. The germline CDR1 and CDR2 sequences are SGHTA and FQGTGA. The V gene lost 1 base and the J gene lost 2 bases, with 10 bases spanning the gap. The CDR3 is CASSLNGGFTDTQYF. The CDR3 DNA is TGTGCCAGCAGCTTAAACGGCGGATTCACAGATACGCAGTATTTT. Full variable domain (rest looked up from reference TRBV7-3 and TRBJ2-3): GAGVSQTPSNKVTEKGKYVELRCDPISGHTALYWYRQSLGQGPEFLIYFQGTGAADDSGLPNDRFFAVRPEGSVSTLKIQRTERGDSAVYLCASSLNGGFTDTQYFGPGTRLTVL.

V is TRBV2 and J is TRBJ1-4, with a possible D match to TRBD1 (5 bases). Trimming removed 10 bases at V and 8 bases at J, with 17 bases between. This CDR3 is 13 amino acids long. CDR1 is SNHLY and CDR2 is FYNNEI in the germline V gene. The CDR3 bases are TGTGCCACCAAATGGGGGGAGTGGGAAAAACTGTTTTTT. It codes for CATKWGEWEKLFF.

The chain has TRBV6-1 and TRBJ2-7; possibly TRBD2 for D (7 bases). V was trimmed by 1 base and J by 7 bases, leaving 17 bases between them. The CDR3 sequence is 15 residues long. Germline loops: CDR1 MNHNS, CDR2 SASEGT. CDR3 sequence (DNA): TGTGCCAGCAGTGAAGGCGGGCGGGGGCTAGATGAGCAGTACTTC. This gives the protein CASSEGGRGLDEQYF.

Only one count was recorded for this clone. J is TRBJ1-5 and V is TRBV2, with 10 nucleotides matching TRBD1. Trimming removed 8 bases from V and 8 bases from J; junction bases left unmatched: 12. The CDR3 is 15 residues long. In germline, CDR1 is SNHLY, CDR2 FYNNEI. This chain's CDR3 is CASGELTGGFKPQHF. CDR3 DNA sequence: TGTGCCAGCGGCGAGTTGACAGGGGGCTTTAAGCCCCAGCATTTT.

The gene calls are TRBV5-1 and TRBJ1-4, with D perhaps TRBD1 (5 bases). Germline CDR1 SGHRS, CDR2 YFSETQ. CDR3 length equals 14 residues. V lost 5 bases and J lost 8, with 16 bases in between. The CDR3 spells CASRPQVNEEKLFF. In nucleotides, the CDR3 is TGCGCCAGCAGACCACAGGTAAATGAAGAAAAACTGTTTTTT.

This clone was counted once. The chain couples TRBV5-1 to TRBJ2-7, with D possibly TRBD2 on 6 matching bases. Germline V gives CDR1 SGHRS, CDR2 YFSETQ. V lost 2 bases to trimming and J lost 1 base, with 16 bases between them. This CDR3 comprises 16 residues. The CDR3 DNA is TGCGCCAGCAGCTTAGGGAGGTCCCTTTTGTCCTACGAGCAGTACTTC. It specifies CASSLGRSLLSYEQYF.

The chain carries TRBV2 and TRBJ1-5; unclear D gene. Between the trimmed V and J ends, which lost 0 bases and 3 bases, there was a span of 6 bases. This CDR3 contains 14 residues. Germline V gene sequence: CDR1 SNHLY, CDR2 FYNNEI. The CDR3 DNA sequence: TGTGCCAGCAGTGAAGCGTACACCAATCAGCCCCAGCATTTT. Protein product: CASSEAYTNQPQHF.

V usage is TRBV2 and J usage is TRBJ1-5; TRBD1 might be the D (6 bases). Trimming cost V 5 bases and J 0 bases, with 23 bases left between them. There are 19 residues in the CDR3. The V gene's germline CDR1 is SNHLY and CDR2 FYNNEI. CDR3 sequence reads: CASSLKGHFMANSNQPQHF. The CDR3, as DNA: TGTGCCAGCAGTTTAAAGGGACACTTTATGGCGAATAGCAATCAGCCCCAGCATTTT.

This rearrangement joins TRBV6-6 to TRBJ2-1, with D maybe TRBD2 (6 bases). The CDR3 length is 15 residues. V gave up 7 bases and J gave up 6 bases, with 19 bases separating them. CDR1 MNHNY and CDR2 SVGAGI come from the germline V gene (reference sequence). CDR3 nucleotide sequence: TGTGCCAGCAATTCACTAGCCCAGAAGGGCAATGAGCAGTTCTTC. Protein: CASNSLAQKGNEQFF.

The chain recombines TRBV7-3 with TRBJ2-1; 7 bases are shared with TRBD2. The CDR3 is 17 residues long. Trimming took 5 bases from V and 0 from J; bases not matched to a gene: 10. Germline V gives CDR1 SGHTA, CDR2 FQGTGA. DNA of the CDR3: TGTGCCAGCAGCCCATCGACTAGCCCAAGCTCCTACAATGAGCAGTTCTTC. Translated: CASSPSTSPSSYNEQFF.

The chain combines TRBV5-1 with TRBJ1-4, with 8 nucleotides matching TRBD1. CDR3 length: 14 residues. Germline V gene lookup returns CDR1 SGHRS and CDR2 YFSETQ. The trim removed 7 bases at V and 5 bases at J, leaving 7 bases unmatched. In DNA, the CDR3 is TGCGCCAGCGGAACGACAGGGGAGAATGAAAAACTGTTTTTT. This encodes CASGTTGENEKLFF.

In its sample, this clone was seen once. The CDR3 sequence is CASSQQGGYGYTF. In nucleotides, the CDR3 is TGTGCCAGCAGTCAACAGGGTGGCTATGGCTACACCTTC. The V gene is TRBV11-1, the J gene TRBJ1-2, with a possible D match to TRBD1 (6 bases). V shed 6 bases and J shed 4 bases, with 12 bases lying between them. The CDR3 loop spans 13 amino acids. From germline, CDR1 is SGHAT and CDR2 FQDESV (reference sequence).

The chain has TRBV6-6 and TRBJ2-7; 7 bases agree with TRBD2. The CDR3 is 14 amino acids. Germline CDR1 reads MNHNY; CDR2 reads SVGAGI (reference sequence). The trim removed 7 bases at V and 4 bases at J, leaving 10 bases unmatched. In DNA, the CDR3 is TGTGCCAGCATCGACGGGGGGTCTCATTACGAGCAGTACTTC. Protein sequence: CASIDGGSHYEQYF.

V and J are TRBV27 and TRBJ2-7; 13 bases agree with TRBD2. CDR3 length: 15 amino acids. V was clipped by 5 bases and J by 4 bases; unmatched bases: 5. Germline CDR1 is MNHEY and CDR2 is SMNVEV (reference sequence). Here the CDR3 reads CASSLGTSGVYEQYF. CDR3 DNA sequence: TGTGCCAGCAGTCTTGGGACTAGCGGGGTTTACGAGCAGTACTTC.

The CDR3 sequence is CASSFSGQPQHF. The CDR3 coding sequence is TGTGCCAGCAGTTTCTCGGGGCAGCCCCAGCATTTT. The chain is built from TRBV27 and TRBJ1-5; D uncertain. Trimming stripped 3 bases from V and 7 bases from J, with 7 bases between. The CDR3 runs to 12 residues. Germline V CDR1 and CDR2: MNHEY, SMNVEV (reference sequence).